Listed below are T cell receptor beta chains from one sample, sequenced in a study of T cell clones after liver transplantation. Repertoires were generated with immunoSEQ multiplex PCR, while TCRdb's copy carries only in-frame clones and drops some. The repertoire holds under 150,000 clones, with about nine tenths as singletons. Source: CD4+ T cells from blood, taken 12 months after liver transplant. Receptors originate from a human patient who received a liver transplant. Part of the T cells may come from the graft donor. The CDR3 runs from the conserved cysteine through the conserved F or W. The order of the fields is J gene, V gene, D gene, clone size, CDR3 protein, CDR3 DNA. The D gene is left open where the match is weak. A row's size may be missing; if present it is once, few, many or a size class.

>TRBJ1-4|TRBV19|NA|NA
CASAPFGGANEKLFF
TGTGCCAGTGCACCGTTTGGGGGGGCAAATGAAAAACTGTTTTTT
>TRBJ2-5|TRBV7-9|TRBD2|NA
CASRAGAAETQYF
TGTGCCAGCCGCGCGGGAGCGGCGGAGACCCAGTACTTC
>TRBJ2-3|TRBV11-1|TRBD2|NA
CASSFRTSSDTQYF
TGTGCCAGCAGCTTCCGGACTAGCTCCGATACGCAGTATTTT
>TRBJ2-3|TRBV28|NA|NA
CASNRRPDTQYF
TGTGCCAGCAACAGACGGCCAGATACGCAGTATTTT
>TRBJ2-7|TRBV6-5|TRBD1|NA
CASSSQGQSYEQYF
TGTGCCAGCAGTTCCCAGGGACAGTCATACGAGCAGTACTTC
>TRBJ2-5|TRBV29-1|TRBD2|NA
CSGLAGEETQYF
TGCAGCGGGTTAGCGGGAGAAGAGACCCAGTACTTC
>TRBJ2-7|TRBV5-8|TRBD2|NA
CASSLGSGRSSYEQYF
TGTGCCAGCAGCTTGGGTAGCGGGAGGAGCTCCTACGAGCAGTACTTC
>TRBJ2-3|TRBV6-5|NA|NA
CASKAVSTDTQYF
TGTGCCAGCAAAGCGGTTTCCACAGATACGCAGTATTTT
>TRBJ2-3|TRBV5-1|NA|NA
CASSWGPVRATDTQYF
TGCGCCAGCAGCTGGGGCCCGGTCAGGGCCACAGATACGCAGTATTTT
>TRBJ2-1|TRBV7-2|TRBD2|once
CASSSSGGFDEQFF
TGTGCCAGCAGTTCTAGCGGGGGATTCGATGAGCAGTTCTTC
>TRBJ1-1|TRBV19|TRBD1|once
CANRQGNTEAFF
TGTGCCAACAGACAGGGCAACACTGAAGCTTTCTTT
>TRBJ2-3|TRBV6-1|TRBD1|NA
CASAGTGGSDTQYF
TGTGCCAGCGCCGGGACAGGGGGCTCAGATACGCAGTATTTT
>TRBJ2-7|TRBV5-1|TRBD2|NA
CASSSNSGSGYEQYF
TGCGCCAGCAGCTCCAACAGCGGGAGTGGTTACGAGCAGTACTTC
>TRBJ2-1|TRBV29-1|TRBD2|NA
CSVVPTSGNRNEQFF
TGCAGCGTTGTTCCGACTAGCGGAAATCGTAATGAGCAGTTCTTC
>TRBJ2-7|TRBV10-1|NA|NA
CASSETYGGAISYEQYF
TGCGCCAGCAGTGAGACCTACGGGGGCGCCATCTCCTACGAGCAGTACTTC
>TRBJ1-3|TRBV18|NA|NA
CASSPGLSGNTIYF
TGTGCCAGCTCACCTGGACTCTCTGGAAACACCATATATTTT
>TRBJ2-1|TRBV4-3|TRBD2|NA
CASSQDRGLASEQFF
TGCGCCAGCAGCCAAGATAGGGGACTAGCGAGCGAGCAGTTCTTC
>TRBJ1-2|TRBV5-1|NA|NA
CASSLAGTSPNYGYTF
TGCGCCAGCAGCTTGGCGGGGACAAGTCCTAACTATGGCTACACCTTC
>TRBJ2-7|TRBV7-8|TRBD1|NA
CATRQGGYEQYF
TGTGCCACCCGACAGGGCGGATACGAGCAGTACTTC
>TRBJ2-2|TRBV18|NA|NA
CASSPLTGGSGELFF
TGTGCCAGCTCACCACTGACCGGGGGCTCCGGGGAGCTGTTTTTT
>TRBJ1-1|TRBV2|NA|NA
CASVRVVSLTEAFF
TGTGCCAGCGTGAGGGTAGTGTCGTTGACTGAAGCTTTCTTT
>TRBJ2-1|TRBV7-9|TRBD2|NA
CASSQTSATLNGEQFF
TGTGCCAGCAGTCAGACTAGCGCGACTCTTAATGGGGAGCAGTTCTTC